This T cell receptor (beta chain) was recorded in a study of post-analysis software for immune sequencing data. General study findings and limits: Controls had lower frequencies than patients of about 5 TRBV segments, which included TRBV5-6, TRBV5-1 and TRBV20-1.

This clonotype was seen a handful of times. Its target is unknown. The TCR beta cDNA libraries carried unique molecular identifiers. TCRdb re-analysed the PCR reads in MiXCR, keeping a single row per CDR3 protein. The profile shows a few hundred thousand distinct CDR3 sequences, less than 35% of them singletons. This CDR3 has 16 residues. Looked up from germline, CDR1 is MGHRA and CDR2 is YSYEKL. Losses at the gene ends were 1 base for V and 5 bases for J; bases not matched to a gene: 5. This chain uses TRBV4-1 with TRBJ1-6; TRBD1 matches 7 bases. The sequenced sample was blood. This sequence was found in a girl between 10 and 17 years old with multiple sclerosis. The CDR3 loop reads CASSQVGGRDNSPLHF. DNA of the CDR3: TGCGCCAGCAGCCAAGTAGGGGGCAGGGATAATTCACCCCTCCACTTT.